This section outlines one T cell receptor beta chain sequence together with its context. The antigen is undetermined. The sample is drawn from a study of T cells after posttransplantation cyclophosphamide. Findings and caveats of the study: Donor CD8+ memory clones often dominated recipient blood repertoires at later times. Blood and skin or GI T cell repertoires showed limited TRB overlap. Recipient CMV seropositivity and CMV reactivation strongly tracked TRB clonality.

The table came from immunoSEQ multiplex PCR; TCRdb's copy has only in-frame clones and leaves some out. The sample shows 20,000 to 25,000 clones, roughly 90% of them seen only once. V was pared by 2 bases and J by 4 bases, with 9 bases of the junction left unmatched. The CDR3 extends over 16 amino acids. Looked up from germline, CDR1 is MNHEY and CDR2 is SVGAGI. A marrow graft followed busulfan-fludarabine conditioning, with cyclophosphamide on days +3 and +4. The sequencing here drew on PBMCs, taken after allogeneic stem cell transplant with posttransplant cyclophosphamide. The chain recombines TRBV6-5 with TRBJ1-1; 8 bases map to TRBD1. The TCR sequence derives from a female patient between 30 and 40 years old who received an allogeneic stem cell transplant from an unrelated donor, was CMV-positive, and had no GVHD. Among the T cells, some may be from the graft donor. The CDR3 DNA follows: TGTGCCAGCAGTTACGGAACAGGGGGTTGGACCACTGAAGCTTTCTTT. Translated: CASSYGTGGWTTEAFF.